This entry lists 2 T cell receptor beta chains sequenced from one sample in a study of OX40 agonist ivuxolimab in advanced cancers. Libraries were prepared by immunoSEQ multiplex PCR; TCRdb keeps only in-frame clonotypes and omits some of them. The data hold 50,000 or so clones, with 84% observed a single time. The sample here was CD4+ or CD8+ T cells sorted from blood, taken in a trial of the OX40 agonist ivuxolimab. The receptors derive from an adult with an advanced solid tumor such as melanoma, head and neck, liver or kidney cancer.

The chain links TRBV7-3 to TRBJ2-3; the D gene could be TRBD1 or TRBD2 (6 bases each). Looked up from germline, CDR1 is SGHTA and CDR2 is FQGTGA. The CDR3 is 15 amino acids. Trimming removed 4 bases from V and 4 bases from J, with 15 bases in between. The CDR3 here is CASSSWGARADTQYF. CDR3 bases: TGTGCCAGCAGCTCCTGGGGGGCCCGAGCAGATACGCAGTATTTT.

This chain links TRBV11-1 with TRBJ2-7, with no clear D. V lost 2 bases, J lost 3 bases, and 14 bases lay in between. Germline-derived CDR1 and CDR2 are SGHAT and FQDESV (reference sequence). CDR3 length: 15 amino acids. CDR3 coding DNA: TGTGCCAGCAGCTTAACGCTAGTCCCCCTCTACGAGCAGTACTTC. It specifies CASSLTLVPLYEQYF. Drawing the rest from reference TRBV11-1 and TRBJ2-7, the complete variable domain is EAEVAQSPRYKITEKSQAVAFWCDPISGHATLYWYRQILGQGPELLVQFQDESVVDDSQLPKDRFSAERLKGVDSTLKIQPAELGDSAMYLCASSLTLVPLYEQYFGPGTRLTVT.